This T cell receptor beta chain stems from a study of T cells in Graves' hyperthyroidism and ophthalmopathy. Overall study findings and caveats: Blood shared most expanded thyroid clonotypes above 0.001.

Patients showing uncontrolled infection, other autoimmune disease, pregnancy or lactation were ineligible. Orbital computed tomography and thyroid ultrasound, together with serum TRAb and thyroxine and clinical symptoms, were used for diagnoses. PBMCs stemmed from about 9.7 ml fresh peripheral blood. Worth noting for this clonotype: Antigen: not known. One base away lies a much larger clone, so this may be a sequencing read error.

RNA transcripts provided the source from which TCR beta CDR3 regions were amplified. An initial round of RT-PCR targeting the TCR CDR3 relied on the HTBI primer set. TCRdb fed the multiplex PCR reads into MiXCR, producing one record per CDR3 protein. The table includes roughly 700,000 distinct CDR3 sequences, 17% detected once. The CDR3 covers 15 residues. Germline-derived CDR1 and CDR2 are MGHRA and YSYEKL. The genes are TRBV4-1 and TRBJ2-5; 8 nucleotides agree with TRBD2. The TCR sequence derives from a man aged 50 to 60 with Graves' hyperthyroidism. The sequenced sample was blood. CDR3 region: CASIQDTSGWETQYF. In nucleotides, the CDR3 is TGCGCCAGCATCCAAGATACTAGCGGTTGGGAGACCCAGTACTTC.